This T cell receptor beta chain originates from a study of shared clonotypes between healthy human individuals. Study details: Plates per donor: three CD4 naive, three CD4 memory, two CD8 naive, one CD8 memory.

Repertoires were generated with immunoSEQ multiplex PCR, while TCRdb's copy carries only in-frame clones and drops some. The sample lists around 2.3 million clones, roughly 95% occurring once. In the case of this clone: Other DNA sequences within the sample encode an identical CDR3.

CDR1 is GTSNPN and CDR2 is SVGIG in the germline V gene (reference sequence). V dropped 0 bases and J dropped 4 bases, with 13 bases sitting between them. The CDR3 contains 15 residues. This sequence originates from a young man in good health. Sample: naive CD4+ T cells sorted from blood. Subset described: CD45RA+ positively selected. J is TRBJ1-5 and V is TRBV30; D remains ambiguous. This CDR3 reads CAWSVPGSLNQPQHF. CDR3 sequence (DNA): TGTGCCTGGAGTGTACCGGGGTCCCTTAATCAGCCCCAGCATTTT. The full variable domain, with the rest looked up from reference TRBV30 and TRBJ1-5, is SQTIHQWPATLVQPVGSPLSLECTVEGTSNPNLYWYRQAAGRGLQLLFYSVGIGQISSEVPQNLSASRPQDRQFILSSKKLLLSDSGFYLCAWSVPGSLNQPQHFGDGTRLSIL.